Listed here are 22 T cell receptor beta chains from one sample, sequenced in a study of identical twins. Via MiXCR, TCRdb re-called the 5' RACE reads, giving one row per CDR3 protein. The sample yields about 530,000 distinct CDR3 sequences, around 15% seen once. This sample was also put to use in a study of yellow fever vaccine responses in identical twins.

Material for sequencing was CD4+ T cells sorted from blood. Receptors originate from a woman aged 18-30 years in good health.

CDR3 in DNA: TGCGCCAGTAAAGGGGATAACACCGGGGAGCTGTTTTTT. Protein sequence: CASKGDNTGELFF. This chain joins TRBV5-1 and TRBJ2-2, with D possibly being TRBD1 (5 bases). Trimming shortened V by 8 bases and J by 2 bases, and 10 bases separated the two germline ends. The germline CDR1 and CDR2 sequences are SGHRS and YFSETQ. The CDR3 has 13 residues.

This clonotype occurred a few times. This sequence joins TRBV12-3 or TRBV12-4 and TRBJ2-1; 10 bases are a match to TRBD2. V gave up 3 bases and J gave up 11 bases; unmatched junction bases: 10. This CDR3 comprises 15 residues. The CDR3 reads CASSFGVSGGPKQFF. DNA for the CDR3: TGTGCCAGCAGTTTTGGAGTTAGCGGGGGGCCTAAGCAGTTCTTC.

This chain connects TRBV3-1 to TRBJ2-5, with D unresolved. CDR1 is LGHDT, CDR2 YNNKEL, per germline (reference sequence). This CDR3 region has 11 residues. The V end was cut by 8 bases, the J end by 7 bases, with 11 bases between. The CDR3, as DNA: TGTGCCAGCGCTGAGACTCGGACCCAGTACTTC. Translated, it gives CASAETRTQYF.

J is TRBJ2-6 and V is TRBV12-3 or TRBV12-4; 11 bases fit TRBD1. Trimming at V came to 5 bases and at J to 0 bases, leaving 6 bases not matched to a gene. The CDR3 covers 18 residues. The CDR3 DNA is TGTGCCAGCAGTCCTGGACAGGGGGCTAACTCTGGGGCCAACGTCCTGACTTTC. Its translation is CASSPGQGANSGANVLTF.

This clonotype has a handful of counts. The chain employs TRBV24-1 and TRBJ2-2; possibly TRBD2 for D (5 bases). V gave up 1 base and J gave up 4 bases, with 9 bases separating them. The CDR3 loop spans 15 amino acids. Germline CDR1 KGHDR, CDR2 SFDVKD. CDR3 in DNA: TGTGCCACCAGTGATTTCGGCCTAGCCACCGGGGAGCTGTTTTTT. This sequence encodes CATSDFGLATGELFF.

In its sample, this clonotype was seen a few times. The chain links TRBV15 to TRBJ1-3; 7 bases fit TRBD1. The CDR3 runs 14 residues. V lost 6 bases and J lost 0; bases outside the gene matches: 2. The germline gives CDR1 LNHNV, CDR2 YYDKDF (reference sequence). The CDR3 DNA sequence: TGTGCCACCAGGGGACAGCTCTCTGGAAACACCATATATTTT. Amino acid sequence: CATRGQLSGNTIYF.

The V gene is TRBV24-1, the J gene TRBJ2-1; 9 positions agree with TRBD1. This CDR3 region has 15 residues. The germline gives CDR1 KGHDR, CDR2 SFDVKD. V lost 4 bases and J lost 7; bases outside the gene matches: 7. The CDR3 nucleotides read TGTGCCACCAGTGACACGGGGACAGGGAGGAATGAGCAGTTCTTC. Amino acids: CATSDTGTGRNEQFF.

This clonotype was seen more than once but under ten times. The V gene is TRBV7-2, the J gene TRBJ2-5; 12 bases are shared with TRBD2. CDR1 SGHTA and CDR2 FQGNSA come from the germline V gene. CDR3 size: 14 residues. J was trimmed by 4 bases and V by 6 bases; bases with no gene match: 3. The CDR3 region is CASRLTSGGETQYF. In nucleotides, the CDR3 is TGTGCCAGCAGGTTGACTAGCGGGGGAGAGACCCAGTACTTC.

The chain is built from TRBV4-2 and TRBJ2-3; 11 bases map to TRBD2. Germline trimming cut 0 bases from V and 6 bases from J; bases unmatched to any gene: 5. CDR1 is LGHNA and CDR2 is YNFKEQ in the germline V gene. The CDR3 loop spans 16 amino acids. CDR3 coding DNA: TGTGCCAGCAGCCAAGATAGAACTAGCGGGAGCGATACGCAGTATTTT. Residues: CASSQDRTSGSDTQYF.

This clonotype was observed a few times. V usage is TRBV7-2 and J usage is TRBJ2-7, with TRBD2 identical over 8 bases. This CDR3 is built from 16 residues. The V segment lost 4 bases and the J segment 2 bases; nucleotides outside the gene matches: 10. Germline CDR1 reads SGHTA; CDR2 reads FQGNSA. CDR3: CASSSFTSGGTYEQYF. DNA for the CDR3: TGTGCCAGCAGCTCCTTCACTAGCGGTGGTACCTACGAGCAGTACTTC.

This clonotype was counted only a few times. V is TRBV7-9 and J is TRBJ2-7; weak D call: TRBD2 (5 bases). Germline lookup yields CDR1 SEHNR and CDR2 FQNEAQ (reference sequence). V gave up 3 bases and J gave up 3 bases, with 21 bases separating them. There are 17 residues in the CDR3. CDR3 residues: CASSFSRAGVKNYEQYF. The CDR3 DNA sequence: TGTGCCAGCAGCTTCTCCCGGGCCGGGGTTAAGAACTACGAGCAGTACTTC.

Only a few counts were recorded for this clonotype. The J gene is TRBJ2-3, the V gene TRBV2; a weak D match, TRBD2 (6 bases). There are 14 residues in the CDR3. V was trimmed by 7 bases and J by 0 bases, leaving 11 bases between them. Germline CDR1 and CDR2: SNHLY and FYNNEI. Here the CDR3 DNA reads TGTGCCAGCAACGAGGGGACTAGCACAGATACGCAGTATTTT. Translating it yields CASNEGTSTDTQYF.

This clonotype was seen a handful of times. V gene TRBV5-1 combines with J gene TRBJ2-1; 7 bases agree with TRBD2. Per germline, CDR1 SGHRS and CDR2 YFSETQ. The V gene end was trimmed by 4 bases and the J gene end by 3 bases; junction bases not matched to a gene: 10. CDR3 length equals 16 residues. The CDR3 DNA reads TGCGCCAGCAGCATTGTGGGAGCGGGGAACTACAATGAGCAGTTCTTC. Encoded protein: CASSIVGAGNYNEQFF.

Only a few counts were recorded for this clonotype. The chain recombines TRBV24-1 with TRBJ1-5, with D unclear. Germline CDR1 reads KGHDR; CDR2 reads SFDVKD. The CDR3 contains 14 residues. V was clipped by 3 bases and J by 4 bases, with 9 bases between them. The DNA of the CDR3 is TGTGCCACCAGTGATGGACCGGAAAATCAGCCCCAGCATTTT. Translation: CATSDGPENQPQHF.

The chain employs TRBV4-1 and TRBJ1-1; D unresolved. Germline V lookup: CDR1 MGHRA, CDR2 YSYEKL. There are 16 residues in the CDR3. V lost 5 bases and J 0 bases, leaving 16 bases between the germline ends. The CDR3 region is CASSYDKVRMNTEAFF. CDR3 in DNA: TGCGCCAGCAGCTACGATAAGGTTCGGATGAACACTGAAGCTTTCTTT.

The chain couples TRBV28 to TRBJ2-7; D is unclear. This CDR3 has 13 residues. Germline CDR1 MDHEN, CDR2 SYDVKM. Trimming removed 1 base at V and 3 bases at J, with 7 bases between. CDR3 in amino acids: CASSLSVGYEQYV. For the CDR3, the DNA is TGTGCCAGCAGTTTATCTGTTGGCTACGAGCAGTACGTC.

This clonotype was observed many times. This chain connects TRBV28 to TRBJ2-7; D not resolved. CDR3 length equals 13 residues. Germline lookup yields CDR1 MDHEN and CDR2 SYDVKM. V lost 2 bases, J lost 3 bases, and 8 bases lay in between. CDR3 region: CASSLGGYYEQYF. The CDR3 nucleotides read TGTGCCAGCAGTTTAGGCGGTTACTACGAGCAGTACTTC.

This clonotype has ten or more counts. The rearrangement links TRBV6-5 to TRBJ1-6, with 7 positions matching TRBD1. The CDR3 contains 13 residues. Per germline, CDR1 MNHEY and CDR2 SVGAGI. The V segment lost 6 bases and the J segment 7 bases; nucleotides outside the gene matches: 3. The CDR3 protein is CASSLQGNSPLHF. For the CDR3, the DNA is TGTGCCAGCAGCTTACAGGGGAATTCACCCCTCCACTTT.

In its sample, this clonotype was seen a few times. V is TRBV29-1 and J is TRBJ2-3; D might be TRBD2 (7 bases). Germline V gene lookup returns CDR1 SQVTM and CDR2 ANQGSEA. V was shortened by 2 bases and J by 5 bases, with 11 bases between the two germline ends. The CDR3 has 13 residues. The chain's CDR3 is CSVERGGRDTQYF. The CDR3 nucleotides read TGCAGCGTTGAAAGGGGGGGGCGAGATACGCAGTATTTT.

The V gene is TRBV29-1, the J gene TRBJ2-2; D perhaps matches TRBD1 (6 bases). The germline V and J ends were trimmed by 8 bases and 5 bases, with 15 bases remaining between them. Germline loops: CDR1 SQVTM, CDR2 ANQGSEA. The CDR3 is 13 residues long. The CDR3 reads CSYRARTTGELFF. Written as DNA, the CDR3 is TGCAGCTACAGGGCGAGAACGACCGGGGAGCTGTTTTTT.

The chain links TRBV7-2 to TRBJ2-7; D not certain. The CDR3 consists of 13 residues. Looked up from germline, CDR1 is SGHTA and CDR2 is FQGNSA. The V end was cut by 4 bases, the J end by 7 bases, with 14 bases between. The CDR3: CASSSRLNREQYF. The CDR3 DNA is TGTGCCAGCAGCTCCCGCTTAAATAGGGAGCAGTACTTC.

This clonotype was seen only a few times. The CDR3 sequence: CARTLTGNLDEQFF. The CDR3 nucleotides read TGTGCCAGGACCCTCACAGGGAATTTGGATGAGCAGTTCTTC. The V and J genes are TRBV7-2 and TRBJ2-1, with D possibly matching TRBD1 (6 bases). The CDR3 is made up of 14 amino acids. Deletions cut 9 bases from V and 8 bases from J, with 20 bases between. CDR1 SGHTA and CDR2 FQGNSA come from the germline V gene.